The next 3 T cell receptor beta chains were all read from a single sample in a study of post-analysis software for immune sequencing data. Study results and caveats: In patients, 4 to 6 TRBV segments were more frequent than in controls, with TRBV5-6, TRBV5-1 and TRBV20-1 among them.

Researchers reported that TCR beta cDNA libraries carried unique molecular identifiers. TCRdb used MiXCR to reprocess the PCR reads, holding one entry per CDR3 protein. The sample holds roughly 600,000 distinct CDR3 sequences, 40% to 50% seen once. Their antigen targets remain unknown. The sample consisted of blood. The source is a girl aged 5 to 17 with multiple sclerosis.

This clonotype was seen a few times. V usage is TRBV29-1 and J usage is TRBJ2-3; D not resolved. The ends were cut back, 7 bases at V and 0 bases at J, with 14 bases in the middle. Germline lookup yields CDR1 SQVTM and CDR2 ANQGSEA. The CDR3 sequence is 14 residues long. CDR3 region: CSATPWSSTDTQYF. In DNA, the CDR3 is TGCAGCGCAACTCCATGGTCTAGCACAGATACGCAGTATTTT.

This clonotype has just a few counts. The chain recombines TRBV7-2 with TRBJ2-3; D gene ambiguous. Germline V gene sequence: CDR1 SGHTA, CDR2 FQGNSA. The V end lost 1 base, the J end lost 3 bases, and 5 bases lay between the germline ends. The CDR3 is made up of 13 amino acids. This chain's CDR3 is CASSLGITDTQYF. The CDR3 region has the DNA TGTGCCAGCAGCTTAGGGATTACAGATACGCAGTATTTT.

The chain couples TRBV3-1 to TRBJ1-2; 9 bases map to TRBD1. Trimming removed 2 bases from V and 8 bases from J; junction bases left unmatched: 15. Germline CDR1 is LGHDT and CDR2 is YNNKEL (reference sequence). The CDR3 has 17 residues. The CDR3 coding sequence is TGTGCCAGCAGCCAACCCCGGGGGACAGGGAAGGGCAGCGGCTACACCTTC. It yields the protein CASSQPRGTGKGSGYTF.